This T cell receptor (beta chain) was identified during a study of cytomegalovirus exposure and HLA in healthy donors. Notes on the study in general: Another analysis was done later, and it associated roughly 15,000 TCR beta sequences with HLA alleles at 0.05 false discovery rate.

With respect to this clone: Its antigen is not identified.

Use of 60 Vbeta and 13 Jbeta primers characterized the PCR. The repertoire was sequenced with immunoSEQ multiplex PCR; TCRdb's copy has only in-frame clones and lacks some. The sample contains some 150,000 clones, about 77% of which appear only once. The sample was PBMCs. This TCR derives from a woman between 40 and 50 years old in good health and CMV-seronegative.

CDR3: CSVTPRTNTDTQYF. The CDR3 region has the DNA TGCAGCGTTACCCCCCGGACTAACACAGATACGCAGTATTTT. V usage is TRBV29-1 and J usage is TRBJ2-3; weak D call: TRBD2 (6 bases). The V end was cut by 5 bases, the J end by 2 bases, with 14 bases between. The CDR3 covers 14 residues. Looked up from germline, CDR1 is SQVTM and CDR2 is ANQGSEA.